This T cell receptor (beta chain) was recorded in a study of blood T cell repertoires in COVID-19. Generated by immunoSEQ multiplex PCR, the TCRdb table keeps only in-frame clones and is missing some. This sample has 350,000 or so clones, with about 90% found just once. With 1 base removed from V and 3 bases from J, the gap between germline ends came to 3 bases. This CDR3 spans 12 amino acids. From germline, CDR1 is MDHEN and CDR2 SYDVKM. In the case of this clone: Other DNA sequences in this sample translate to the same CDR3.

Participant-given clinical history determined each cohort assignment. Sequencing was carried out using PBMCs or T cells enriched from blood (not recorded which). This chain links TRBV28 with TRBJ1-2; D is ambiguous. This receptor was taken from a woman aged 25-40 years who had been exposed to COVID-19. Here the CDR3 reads CASSLSDYGYTF. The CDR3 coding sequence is TGTGCCAGCAGTTTATCAGACTATGGCTACACCTTC.